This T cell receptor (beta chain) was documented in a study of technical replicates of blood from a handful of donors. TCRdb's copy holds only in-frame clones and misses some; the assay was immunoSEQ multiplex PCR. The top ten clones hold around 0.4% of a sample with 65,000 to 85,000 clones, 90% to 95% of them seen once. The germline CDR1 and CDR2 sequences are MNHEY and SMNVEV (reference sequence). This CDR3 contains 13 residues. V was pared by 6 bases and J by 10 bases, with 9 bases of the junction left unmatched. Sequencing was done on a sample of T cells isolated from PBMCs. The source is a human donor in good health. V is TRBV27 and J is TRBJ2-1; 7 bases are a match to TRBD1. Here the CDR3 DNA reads TGTGCCAGCAGACCGTACCAGGGGGACGAGCAGTTCTTC. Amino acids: CASRPYQGDEQFF.